The TCR beta chain described here comes from a study of cytomegalovirus exposure and HLA in healthy donors. Whole-study results and caveats: Cytomegalovirus association was listed for 150 to 200 TCR beta chains.

Concerning this clone itself: Its antigen is unidentified.

The study ran its PCR with 60 Vbeta and 13 Jbeta primers. Profiled with immunoSEQ multiplex PCR; TCRdb holds only in-frame clones, not every one. The data contain roughly 170,000 clones, over 60% of them seen just once; the ten biggest clones take up about 1.6%. With 3 bases clipped from V and 7 bases from J, the junction kept 10 bases outside the gene matches. CDR1 is SNHLY and CDR2 is FYNNEI in the germline V gene. The CDR3 is 15 amino acids. The sequence was collected from a girl under 18 in good health and CMV-seronegative. The specimen sequenced was PBMCs. V and J are TRBV2 and TRBJ1-2; TRBD1 matches at 8 bases. The CDR3 loop reads CASSDRTGSFIGYTF. As DNA, the CDR3 is TGTGCCAGCAGTGACCGGACAGGGTCTTTTATTGGCTACACCTTC.